The entry below gives a single TCR beta chain sequence along with its context. This specimen comes from a study of blood T cell repertoires in COVID-19. Study as a whole: From T cells, B-cell-depleted T cells, or PBMCs came the material, which was cDNA or gDNA.

Repertoires were generated with immunoSEQ multiplex PCR, while TCRdb's copy carries only in-frame clones and drops some. Here the sample spans under 150,000 clones, about 86% being singletons. The CDR3 runs 14 residues. V shed 2 bases, J shed 8 bases, and the junction held 7 bases outside the gene matches. CDR1 is SNHLY and CDR2 is FYNNEI in the germline V gene. Sequenced material: peripheral blood. The chain recombines TRBV2 with TRBJ1-2, with 8 bases aligning to TRBD1. The receptor was isolated from a woman aged 50 to 60 who had recovered from COVID-19. The CDR3: CASSETGQGWGYTF. In DNA form, the CDR3 reads TGTGCCAGCAGTGAAACCGGACAGGGTTGGGGCTACACCTTC. The full variable domain, with the rest looked up from reference TRBV2 and TRBJ1-2, is EPEVTQTPSHQVTQMGQEVILRCVPISNHLYFYWYRQILGQKVEFLVSFYNNEISEKSEIFDDQFSVERPDGSNFTLKIRSTKLEDSAMYFCASSETGQGWGYTFGSGTRLTVV.